This T cell receptor beta chain was retrieved from a study of control samples from healthy donors and cancer patients. Measured with immunoSEQ multiplex PCR; TCRdb has only the in-frame clones, and not every one. The repertoire includes some 130,000 clones, 85% to 90% of them detected once, and roughly 8% sits in the top ten. Sequencing input: PBMCs. The TCR comes from a man aged 45-65 years with head and neck cancer.

The CDR3 sequence: CASKTLAGLQGGANVLTF. The CDR3 bases are TGTGCCAGCAAAACACTAGCGGGACTTCAAGGTGGGGCCAACGTCCTGACTTTC. The chain links TRBV27 to TRBJ2-6; TRBD2 agrees at 10 bases. Germline V lookup: CDR1 MNHEY, CDR2 SMNVEV (reference sequence). J was trimmed by 3 bases and V by 7 bases; bases with no gene match: 12. There are 18 residues in the CDR3.